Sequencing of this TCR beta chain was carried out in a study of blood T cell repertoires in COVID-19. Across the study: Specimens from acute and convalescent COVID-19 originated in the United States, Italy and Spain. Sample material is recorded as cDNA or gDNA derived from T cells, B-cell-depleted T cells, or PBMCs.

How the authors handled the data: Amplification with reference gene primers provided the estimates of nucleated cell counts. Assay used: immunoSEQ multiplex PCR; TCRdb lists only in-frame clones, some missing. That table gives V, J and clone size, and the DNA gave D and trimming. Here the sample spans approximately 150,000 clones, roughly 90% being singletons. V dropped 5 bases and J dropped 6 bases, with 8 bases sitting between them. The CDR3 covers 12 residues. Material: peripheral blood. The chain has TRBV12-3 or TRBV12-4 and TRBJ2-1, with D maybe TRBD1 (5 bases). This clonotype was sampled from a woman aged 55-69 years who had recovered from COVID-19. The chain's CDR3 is CASSRQSNEQFF. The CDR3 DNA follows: TGTGCCAGCAGTCGACAGTCCAATGAGCAGTTCTTC.